One sample yielded the 9 T cell receptor beta chains listed below, sequenced in a study of blood T cell repertoires in COVID-19 (TCRdb year 2020). The protocol used for the library was the immunoSEQ multiplex PCR assay. Sourced from immuneACCESS, this table was stored by TCRdb with only in-frame sequences that have V and J called. A share of the clones is absent; for the studies checked, an unresolved V gene accounts for under half, and the remainder has no known explanation. The sample table lists around 210,000 clones, approximately 84% of them with a count of one. The top ten clonotypes cover around 7.8% of the sample. The sequenced material came from peripheral blood. The origin of the receptors is a woman aged 80 or over with COVID-19, enrolled during active disease.

The genes are TRBV7-2 and TRBJ1-2, with TRBD1 matching 7 bases. The V gene end was trimmed by 1 base and the J gene end by 8 bases; junction bases not matched to a gene: 10. This CDR3 spans 15 amino acids. Germline V gene sequence: CDR1 SGHTA, CDR2 FQGNSA. The CDR3, as DNA: TGTGCCAGCAGCTTAGGACAGGGTGTACTGGGGGGCTACACCTTC. As protein: CASSLGQGVLGGYTF.

The chain uses TRBV12-3 or TRBV12-4 and TRBJ2-4; 11 bases are shared with TRBD2. Trimming at V came to 6 bases and at J to 6 bases, leaving 1 base not matched to a gene. This CDR3 spans 13 amino acids. CDR3: CASSGTSGNIQYF. In DNA form, the CDR3 reads TGTGCCAGCAGCGGGACTAGCGGAAACATTCAGTACTTC.

This chain joins TRBV7-3 and TRBJ2-1; D is unresolved. This CDR3 is 13 amino acids long. Trimming took off 5 bases at V and 7 bases at J, with 12 bases between the two ends. The V gene's germline CDR1 is SGHTA and CDR2 FQGTGA. The CDR3 sequence is CASSPAAVNEQFF. For the CDR3, the DNA is TGTGCCAGCAGCCCCGCGGCGGTTAATGAGCAGTTCTTC. Together with reference TRBV7-3 and TRBJ2-1, the CDR3 gives the full variable domain: GAGVSQTPSNKVTEKGKYVELRCDPISGHTALYWYRQSLGQGPEFLIYFQGTGAADDSGLPNDRFFAVRPEGSVSTLKIQRTERGDSAVYLCASSPAAVNEQFFGPGTRLTVL.

The chain couples TRBV28 to TRBJ2-7, with D possibly being TRBD2 (6 bases). Germline CDR1 is MDHEN and CDR2 is SYDVKM. The V gene lost 5 bases and the J gene lost 2 bases, with 13 bases spanning the gap. CDR3 length: 14 amino acids. CDR3 amino acids: CASSVAGPPYEQYF. CDR3 DNA sequence: TGTGCCAGCAGTGTCGCGGGACCCCCCTACGAGCAGTACTTC.

The gene calls are TRBV3-1 (or the pseudogene TRBV3-2) and TRBJ2-1, with TRBD2 matching 7 bases. The junction had 3 bases not matched to a gene; V was cut back by 4 bases and J by 9 bases. Looked up from germline, CDR1 is LGHDT and CDR2 is YNNKEL (reference sequence). The CDR3 contains 12 residues. DNA for the CDR3: TGTGCCAGCAGCCCTAGCGGTGCTGAGCAGTTCTTC. Translating gives CASSPSGAEQFF.

The chain carries TRBV14 and TRBJ2-1, with a tentative D call TRBD2 (5 bases). CDR1 is SGHDN and CDR2 is FVKESK in the germline V gene. V was pared by 6 bases and J by 4 bases, with 16 bases between. The CDR3 totals 15 residues. This CDR3 is CASSPVARVYNEQFF. The CDR3 region has the DNA TGTGCCAGCAGTCCCGTCGCGCGGGTTTACAATGAGCAGTTCTTC.

The chain carries TRBV5-1 and TRBJ2-1; 7 nucleotides match TRBD2. With V trimmed by 2 bases and J by 7 bases, 9 bases remained unmatched. This CDR3 has 15 residues. Germline CDR1 is SGHRS and CDR2 is YFSETQ. CDR3 DNA sequence: TGCGCCAGCAGCTTCGGGACTATGAGTTCGAATGAGCAGTTCTTC. Amino acid sequence: CASSFGTMSSNEQFF. The variable domain in full, with the rest retrieved from reference TRBV5-1 and TRBJ2-1, is KAGVTQTPRYLIKTRGQQVTLSCSPISGHRSVSWYQQTPGQGLQFLFEYFSETQRNKGNFPGRFSGRQFSNSRSEMNVSTLELGDSALYLCASSFGTMSSNEQFFGPGTRLTVL.

This clone was recorded only once. Its ends do not fully match the called genes, so a read error is possible. The V and J genes are TRBV5-1 and TRBJ2-1; possible D gene TRBD1, 7 bases. Germline loops: CDR1 SGHRS, CDR2 YFSETQ. The CDR3 consists of 14 residues. Here the CDR3 DNA reads TGCGCCAGCAGCTCATCTCCGGAGACAGCCAGGGGGGTCTTC. Its protein product is CASSSSPETARGVF.

V usage is TRBV28 and J usage is TRBJ1-4; 7 bases are shared with TRBD1. Germline values: CDR1 MDHEN, CDR2 SYDVKM. The CDR3 has 14 residues. V shed 6 bases, J shed 1 base, and the junction held 2 bases outside the gene matches. The DNA for the CDR3 is TGTGCCAGCAGCCGACAGGGAACTAATGAAAAACTGTTTTTT. Protein sequence: CASSRQGTNEKLFF.